The 18 T cell receptor beta chains presented below share a single source sample, sequenced in a study of cytomegalovirus exposure and HLA in healthy donors. The PCR contained 60 Vbeta and 13 Jbeta primers. Generated by immunoSEQ multiplex PCR, the TCRdb table keeps only in-frame clones and is missing some. The sample has over 150,000 clones, approximately 80% seen once. The sample taken for sequencing was PBMCs. The receptors stem from a middle-aged woman in good health and CMV-seronegative.

The chain recombines TRBV7-9 with TRBJ1-2; 7 nucleotides agree with TRBD1. The CDR3 has 15 amino acids. Germline CDR1 and CDR2: SEHNR and FQNEAQ (reference sequence). V lost 2 bases to trimming and J lost 2 bases; unmatched junction nucleotides: 5. The CDR3 sequence is CASSLRQGDNYGYTF. The CDR3 DNA is TGTGCCAGCAGCTTACGACAGGGTGACAACTATGGCTACACCTTC. The whole variable domain, remainder taken from reference TRBV7-9 and TRBJ1-2, is DTGVSQNPRHKITKRGQNVTFRCDPISEHNRLYWYRQTLGQGPEFLTYFQNEAQLEKSRLLSDRFSAERPKGSFSTLEIQRTEQGDSAMYLCASSLRQGDNYGYTFGSGTRLTVV.

V gene TRBV7-9 combines with J gene TRBJ2-7; 7 bases line up with TRBD1. Germline assignment: CDR1 SEHNR and CDR2 FQNEAQ (reference sequence). There are 15 residues in the CDR3. J was trimmed by 6 bases and V by 1 base; bases with no gene match: 9. CDR3 region: CASSLVGKDRLEQYF. In DNA form, the CDR3 reads TGTGCCAGCAGCTTAGTAGGGAAGGACAGGCTCGAGCAGTACTTC.

The V and J genes are TRBV19 and TRBJ2-7, with a weak D call TRBD2 (7 bases). The CDR3 sequence is 15 residues long. Trimming cost V 6 bases and J 4 bases, with 19 bases left between them. Germline V gives CDR1 LNHDA, CDR2 SQIVND (reference sequence). CDR3 region: CASSKTWGGRYEQYF. Written as DNA, the CDR3 is TGTGCCAGTAGCAAAACCTGGGGGGGGCGTTACGAGCAGTACTTC.

The chain is built from TRBV7-9 and TRBJ1-2, with D uncertain. The CDR3 has 14 residues. Trimming pared 5 bases from V and 5 bases from J, leaving 15 bases between. Germline values: CDR1 SEHNR, CDR2 FQNEAQ (reference sequence). CDR3 coding DNA: TGTGCCAGCAGCCCGCTAGGGAGCTCATATGGCTACACCTTC. Its translation is CASSPLGSSYGYTF.

In DNA, the CDR3 is TGCGCCAGCAGCTCTCCGGGACAGGGGGCGGATGGCTACACCTTC. Its translation: CASSSPGQGADGYTF. J is TRBJ1-2 and V is TRBV5-1, with 12 bases lining up with TRBD1. This CDR3 has 15 amino acids. Germline trimming cut 3 bases from V and 6 bases from J; bases unmatched to any gene: 6. Germline V CDR1 and CDR2: SGHRS, YFSETQ.

The chain joins TRBV30 to TRBJ1-1; TRBD1 agrees at 7 bases. The CDR3 has 16 amino acids. Germline values: CDR1 GTSNPN, CDR2 SVGIG (reference sequence). Trimming cost V 0 bases and J 2 bases; bases outside gene matches: 9. As DNA, the CDR3 is TGTGCCTGGAGTGTAAAGACAGGGTGGATTAACACTGAAGCTTTCTTT. This gives the protein CAWSVKTGWINTEAFF.

The rearrangement links TRBV30 to TRBJ2-3; D might be TRBD2 (5 bases). The V gene's germline CDR1 is GTSNPN and CDR2 SVGIG (reference sequence). V lost 1 base, J lost 5 bases, and 10 bases lay in between. The CDR3 length is 13 residues. CDR3 sequence: CAWSGGLRDTQYF. Here the CDR3 DNA reads TGTGCCTGGAGTGGAGGGTTGAGAGATACGCAGTATTTT.

V usage is TRBV28 and J usage is TRBJ2-1, with 9 nucleotides matching TRBD2. From germline, CDR1 is MDHEN and CDR2 SYDVKM. The CDR3 consists of 15 residues. Trimming cost V 6 bases and J 5 bases; bases outside gene matches: 8. The CDR3: CASSPGREGDNEQFF. In nucleotides, the CDR3 is TGTGCCAGCAGCCCGGGGCGGGAGGGGGACAATGAGCAGTTCTTC.

V usage is TRBV13 and J usage is TRBJ1-1; no reliable D call. The CDR3 has 14 residues. Trimming took 6 bases from V and 0 from J, leaving 11 bases between them. The germline V gene encodes CDR1 PRHDT and CDR2 FYEKMQ (reference sequence). The CDR3 sequence is CASSSMGVNTEAFF. DNA of the CDR3: TGTGCCAGCAGTTCGATGGGAGTGAACACTGAAGCTTTCTTT.

This clone was counted a few times. The chain is built from TRBV7-8 and TRBJ2-5; 12 bases map to TRBD2. Per germline, CDR1 SGHVS and CDR2 FQNEAQ. The CDR3 loop spans 15 amino acids. After removal of 5 bases from V and 5 bases from J, the junction contained 6 bases not matched to a gene. The CDR3 coding sequence is TGTGCCAGCAGCCACACGGGGACTAGCGGGGAGACCCAGTACTTC. It codes for CASSHTGTSGETQYF.

This sequence joins TRBV14 and TRBJ2-6; D unresolved. The V end was cut by 4 bases, the J end by 4 bases, with 5 bases between. The CDR3 has 13 amino acids. In germline, CDR1 is SGHDN, CDR2 FVKESK. CDR3 protein: CASSPLGANVLTF. The CDR3, as DNA: TGTGCCAGCAGCCCTCTAGGGGCCAACGTCCTGACTTTC.

This clone was counted only a few times. The chain couples TRBV7-8 to TRBJ2-7; maybe TRBD1 (5 bases). Germline CDR1 and CDR2: SGHVS and FQNEAQ. V lost 8 bases and J 3 bases, leaving 11 bases between the germline ends. The CDR3 extends over 12 amino acids. The CDR3 loop reads CASLVGDYEQYF. The DNA of the CDR3 is TGTGCCAGCCTCGTAGGGGACTACGAGCAGTACTTC.

V usage is TRBV7-6 and J usage is TRBJ1-3; TRBD1 matches 7 bases. Germline CDR1 reads SGHVS; CDR2 reads FNYEAQ. The V segment lost 5 bases and the J segment 2 bases; nucleotides outside the gene matches: 6. The CDR3 spans 15 residues. DNA of the CDR3: TGTGCCAGCAGCCCTGACAGGGCCGCTGGAAACACCATATATTTT. Its protein product is CASSPDRAAGNTIYF.

The sample holds one count of this clone. The chain is built from TRBV4-1 and TRBJ1-2, with 9 bases that match TRBD1. The CDR3 length is 16 residues. Germline V CDR1 and CDR2: MGHRA, YSYEKL. V shed 2 bases and J 7 bases; nucleotides not matched to a gene: 11. CDR3 loop: CASSQTQHGTGTGYTF. The CDR3 coding sequence is TGCGCCAGCAGCCAAACACAACACGGGACAGGGACTGGCTACACCTTC.

The chain couples TRBV5-1 to TRBJ2-3; 9 nucleotides agree with TRBD1. The V gene's germline CDR1 is SGHRS and CDR2 YFSETQ. The length of the CDR3 is 15 residues. V lost 7 bases and J lost 4; bases outside the gene matches: 10. CDR3 residues: CASDPGQGVADTQYF. The CDR3 region has the DNA TGCGCCAGCGATCCGGGACAGGGCGTTGCAGATACGCAGTATTTT.

The V gene is TRBV5-1, the J gene TRBJ2-2, with D possibly being TRBD1 (5 bases). Germline V gene data show CDR1 as SGHRS and CDR2 as YFSETQ. With 4 bases removed from V and 1 base from J, the gap between germline ends came to 14 bases. The CDR3 consists of 16 residues. The CDR3 protein is CASSPAPQGNTGELFF. Written as DNA, the CDR3 is TGCGCCAGCAGCCCCGCTCCTCAGGGGAACACCGGGGAGCTGTTTTTT.

This clone was observed a few times. This chain uses TRBV5-4 with TRBJ2-1; 12 bases are a match to TRBD2. Per germline, CDR1 SGHNT and CDR2 YYREEE (reference sequence). V was pared by 5 bases and J by 8 bases, with 11 bases of the junction left unmatched. This CDR3 has 16 residues. The CDR3 loop reads CASRPSLAGGRDEQFF. The CDR3 bases are TGTGCCAGCAGACCCTCGCTAGCGGGAGGGCGGGATGAGCAGTTCTTC. The full variable domain, with the rest looked up from reference TRBV5-4 and TRBJ2-1, is ETGVTQSPTHLIKTRGQQVTLRCSSQSGHNTVSWYQQALGQGPQFIFQYYREEENGRGNFPPRFSGLQFPNYSSELNVNALELDDSALYLCASRPSLAGGRDEQFFGPGTRLTVL.

The chain is built from TRBV2 and TRBJ2-7; 10 nucleotides agree with TRBD2. Per the germline V gene, CDR1 is SNHLY and CDR2 is FYNNEI. V gave up 6 bases and J gave up 7 bases; unmatched junction bases: 18. The CDR3 has 17 residues. CDR3 sequence: CASRARSSGRARWEQYF. In DNA form, the CDR3 reads TGTGCCAGCAGGGCCCGTTCTAGCGGGAGAGCCCGATGGGAGCAGTACTTC.